These T cell receptor beta chains were read from a single sample in a study of blood T cell repertoires in COVID-19. Sequenced by immunoSEQ multiplex PCR; TCRdb stores in-frame clones only, minus some. The sample contains around 440,000 clones, about 91% of which appear only once. The sequencing input was peripheral blood. All receptors come from a woman aged 45-59 years with COVID-19, enrolled during active disease. Both conserved end residues are part of each CDR3. The D gene is left open where the match is weak. Size values are once, few and many counts, or a class for expanded clones, and some rows have none.

V gene	J gene	D gene	clone size	CDR3 DNA	CDR3 protein
TRBV4-1	TRBJ2-1	NA	NA	TGCGCCAGCAGCATCGGGGGAGGTAGGGATGAGCAGTTCTTC	CASSIGGGRDEQFF
TRBV12-5	TRBJ1-2	TRBD1	once	TGTGCTAGTGGTTCGGGGCGACAGGGTTATGGCTACACCTTC	CASGSGRQGYGYTF
TRBV18	TRBJ2-5	NA	NA	TGTGCCAGCTCACCTAGGACATCAGAGACCCAGTACTTC	CASSPRTSETQYF
TRBV11-2	TRBJ1-2	NA	NA	TGTGCCAGCAGCTTACTGGGAGGGACACTCTATGGCTACACCTTC	CASSLLGGTLYGYTF
TRBV7-8	TRBJ1-2	TRBD1	NA	TGTGCCAGCAGCTTAGCGAGGGGGACAGGGGGCGCCGTCTATGGCTACACCTTC	CASSLARGTGGAVYGYTF
TRBV10-1	TRBJ2-3	NA	few	TGCGCCAGCAGTGAGTCGTTCGGAGATACGCAGTATTTT	CASSESFGDTQYF
TRBV7-7	TRBJ2-5	NA	NA	TGTGCCAGCAGCTTAGGGCAGCAAGAGACCCAGTACTTC	CASSLGQQETQYF
TRBV12-3/TRBV12-4	TRBJ1-1	NA	NA	TGTGCCAGCACTCTGGGGGGGGACACTGAAGCTTTCTTT	CASTLGGDTEAFF
TRBV28	TRBJ2-4	TRBD2	NA	TGTGCCAGCAGTCGGGGGGGGCGGGTGGACATTCAGTACTTC	CASSRGGRVDIQYF
TRBV19	TRBJ2-1	NA	NA	TGTGCCAGTAGTCCCATTTACAGTTCGTGGCACAATGAGCAGTTCTTC	CASSPIYSSWHNEQFF
TRBV20-1	TRBJ2-5	NA	NA	TGCAGTGCTGAGAACCAAGAGACCCAGTACTTC	CSAENQETQYF
TRBV2	TRBJ1-2	NA	NA	TGTGCCAGCAGGGCCCGCCACAGTTCTAACTATGGCTACACCTTC	CASRARHSSNYGYTF
TRBV15	TRBJ1-6	TRBD1	NA	TGTGCCACCAGCAGTCCCCCTATAGGGGGCGAACCCCTCCACTTT	CATSSPPIGGEPLHF
TRBV19	TRBJ2-1	TRBD1	NA	TGTGCCAGTAGTTCGACAACTACCGGGACAGGGAATATATACAATGAGCAGTTCTTC	CASSSTTTGTGNIYNEQFF
TRBV7-3	TRBJ2-7	NA	few	TGTGCCAGCAGCTTAACCCCGACAGGCGAGTACGAGCAGTACTTC	CASSLTPTGEYEQYF
TRBV6-5	TRBJ2-7	NA	NA	TGTGCCAGCCCGAGGGAAGGTTTCGGCGAGCAGTACTTC	CASPREGFGEQYF
TRBV6-2/TRBV6-3	TRBJ2-3	TRBD1	NA	TGTGCCAGCAGTTTCGGGACAGGGGGCACAGATACGCAGTATTTT	CASSFGTGGTDTQYF
TRBV10-3	TRBJ2-2	NA	NA	TGTGCCATTCGAGGAGGTGACACCGGGGAGCTGTTTTTT	CAIRGGDTGELFF
TRBV5-8	TRBJ1-4	NA	NA	TGTGCCAGCAGCTCGGAGGTCGGGAATGAAAAACTGTTTTTT	CASSSEVGNEKLFF
TRBV7-9	TRBJ1-2	NA	NA	TGTGCCAGCAGCTTAGAAGACAGTAACTATGGCTACACCTTC	CASSLEDSNYGYTF
TRBV5-4	TRBJ2-5	NA	NA	TGTGCCAGCAGCCCCCCCCGGGATTCGGGGACCCAGTACTTC	CASSPPRDSGTQYF
TRBV30	TRBJ1-5	TRBD1	NA	TGTGCCTGGAGTGGACAGGGTGACCAGCCCCAGCATTTT	CAWSGQGDQPQHF
TRBV19	TRBJ1-1	NA	NA	TGTGCCAGTAGTATGGAGGCAGCCATGAACACTGAAGCTTTCTTT	CASSMEAAMNTEAFF
TRBV4-1	TRBJ1-6	NA	NA	TGCGCCAGCAGTCTATACTCGCGGCCCCCGGGTGTTACTAGCTCCTATAATTCACCCCTCCACTTT	CASSLYSRPPGVTSSYNSPLHF
TRBV5-1	TRBJ1-1	NA	NA	TGCGCCAGCAGCTTGGTTCAGGGCATGGAAGCTTTCTTT	CASSLVQGMEAFF
TRBV28	TRBJ2-1	NA	NA	TGTGCCAGCAGGCCCCTCGAAATAGACAATGAGCAGTTCTTC	CASRPLEIDNEQFF
TRBV7-9	TRBJ2-4	NA	NA	TGTGCCAGCAGCTTAGTCGAAGGGAGTACCAAAAACATTCAGTACTTC	CASSLVEGSTKNIQYF